This T cell receptor beta chain was recorded in a study of T cell responses to AZD1222 COVID-19 vaccine. Assay: immunoSEQ multiplex PCR; the TCRdb copy retains only in-frame clones and omits some. The sample records around 70,000 clones, approximately 85% being singletons. This CDR3 has 13 amino acids. V lost 7 bases and J 3 bases, leaving 12 bases between the germline ends. In germline, CDR1 is MDHEN, CDR2 SYDVKM. The TCR sequence derives from an adult in good health. The input for sequencing was peripheral blood, taken on day 0 of MenACWY control vaccination. V and J are TRBV28 and TRBJ1-2; possible D gene TRBD1, 5 bases. CDR3 protein: CASNGAGYYGYTF. The CDR3 nucleotides are TGTGCCAGCAATGGGGCAGGGTACTATGGCTACACCTTC.